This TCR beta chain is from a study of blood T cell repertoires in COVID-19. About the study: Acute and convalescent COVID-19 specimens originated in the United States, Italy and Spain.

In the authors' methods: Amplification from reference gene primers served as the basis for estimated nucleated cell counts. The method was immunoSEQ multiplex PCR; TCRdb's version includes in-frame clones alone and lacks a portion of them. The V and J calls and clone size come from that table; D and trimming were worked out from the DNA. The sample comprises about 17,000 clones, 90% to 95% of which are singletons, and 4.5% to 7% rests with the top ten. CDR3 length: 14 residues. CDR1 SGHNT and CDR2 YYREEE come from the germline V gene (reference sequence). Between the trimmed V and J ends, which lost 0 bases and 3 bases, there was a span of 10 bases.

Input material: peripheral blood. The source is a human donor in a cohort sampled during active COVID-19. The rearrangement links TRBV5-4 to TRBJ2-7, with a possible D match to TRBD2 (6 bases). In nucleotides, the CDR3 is TGTGCCAGCAGCTTGGGACGGGGGAGCTACGAGCAGTACTTC. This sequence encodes CASSLGRGSYEQYF. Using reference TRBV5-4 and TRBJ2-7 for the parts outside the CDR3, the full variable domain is ETGVTQSPTHLIKTRGQQVTLRCSSQSGHNTVSWYQQALGQGPQFIFQYYREEENGRGNFPPRFSGLQFPNYSSELNVNALELDDSALYLCASSLGRGSYEQYFGPGTRLTVT.